The TCR beta chain described here comes from a study of neurological immune-mediated disorders. This clonotype was counted many times. The germline V gene encodes CDR1 SGHAT and CDR2 FQNNGV. Trimming removed 0 bases from V and 6 bases from J, with 12 bases in between. The CDR3 length is 15 residues. TCRdb called the 5' RACE reads again in MiXCR, with one record for every CDR3 protein. The table shows approximately 90,000 distinct CDR3 sequences, with 3% to 4% occurring only once. The rearrangement links TRBV11-2 to TRBJ1-5, with D unresolved. Sequencing input: PBMCs. This sequence originates from a woman in her late teens or twenties with multiple sclerosis. The CDR3 sequence is CASSLDPTSGQPQHF. Here the CDR3 DNA reads TGTGCCAGCAGCTTAGATCCGACCTCTGGTCAGCCCCAGCATTTT.